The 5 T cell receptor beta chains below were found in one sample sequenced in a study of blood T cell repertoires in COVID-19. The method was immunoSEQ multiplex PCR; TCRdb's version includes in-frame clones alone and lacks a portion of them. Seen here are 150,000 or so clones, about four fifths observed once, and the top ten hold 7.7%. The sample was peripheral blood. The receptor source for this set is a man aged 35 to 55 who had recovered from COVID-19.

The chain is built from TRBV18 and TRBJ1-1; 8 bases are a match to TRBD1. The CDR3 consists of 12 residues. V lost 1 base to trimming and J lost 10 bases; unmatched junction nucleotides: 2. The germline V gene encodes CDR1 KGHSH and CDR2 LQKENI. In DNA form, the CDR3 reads TGTGCCAGCTCACCACAGCAGGGGGCAGCTTTCTTT. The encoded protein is CASSPQQGAAFF. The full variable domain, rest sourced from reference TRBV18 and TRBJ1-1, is NAGVMQNPRHLVRRRGQEARLRCSPMKGHSHVYWYRQLPEEGLKFMVYLQKENIIDESGMPKERFSAEFPKEGPSILRIQQVVRGDSAAYFCASSPQQGAAFFGQGTRLTVV.

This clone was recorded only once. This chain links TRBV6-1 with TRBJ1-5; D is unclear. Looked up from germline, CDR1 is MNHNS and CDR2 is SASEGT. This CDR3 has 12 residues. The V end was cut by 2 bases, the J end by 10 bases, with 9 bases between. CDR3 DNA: TGTGCCAGCAGTGAAAGGCCAGGACCCCAGCATTTT. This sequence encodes CASSERPGPQHF.

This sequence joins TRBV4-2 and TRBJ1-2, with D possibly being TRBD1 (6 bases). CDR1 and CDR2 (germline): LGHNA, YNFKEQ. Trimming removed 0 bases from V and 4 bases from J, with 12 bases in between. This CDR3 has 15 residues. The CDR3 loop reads CASSQEGGLGYGYTF. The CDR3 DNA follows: TGTGCCAGCAGCCAAGAGGGGGGGCTAGGCTATGGCTACACCTTC.

As DNA, the CDR3 is TGTGCCTGGCTAACCGACAGACAAGGCTACACCTTC. It codes for CAWLTDRQGYTF. The V and J genes are TRBV30 and TRBJ1-2; D is possibly TRBD1 (5 bases). The V end lost 5 bases, the J end lost 8 bases, and 15 bases lay between the germline ends. The germline V gene has CDR1 GTSNPN and CDR2 SVGIG (reference sequence). The CDR3 covers 12 residues.

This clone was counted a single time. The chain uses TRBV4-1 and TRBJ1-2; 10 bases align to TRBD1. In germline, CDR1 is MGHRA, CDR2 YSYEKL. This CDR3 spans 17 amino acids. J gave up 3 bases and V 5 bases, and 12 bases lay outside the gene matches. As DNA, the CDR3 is TGCGCCAGCAGCGGGTGGGGGGACAGGGGAGGGGACTATGGCTACACCTTC. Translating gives CASSGWGDRGGDYGYTF.